The rows below give T cell receptor beta chains drawn from one sample of a study of control samples from healthy donors and cancer patients. This table comes from immunoSEQ multiplex PCR, and its TCRdb copy is limited to in-frame clones, with some not included. The sample consists of 100,000 to 120,000 clones, 83% of them appearing once. Input material: blood. The receptors originated from a woman between 50 and 59 years old in good health. Both conserved end residues are part of each CDR3. A D gene is named only where the DNA matches it firmly. Clone size appears in some rows only: once, few, many, or a class for an expanded clone.

>TRBJ2-3|-|15|-|TRBV5-1
CASSALSRPTDTQYF
TGCGCCAGCAGCGCCTTGTCGCGGCCCACAGATACGCAGTATTTT
>TRBJ1-2|-|11|-|TRBV20-1
CSALQGGGYTF
TGCAGTGCTCTTCAGGGAGGTGGCTACACCTTC
>TRBJ2-7|many|15|-|TRBV11-3
CASSPSTGVPYEQYF
TGTGCCAGCAGCCCAAGTACGGGGGTCCCCTACGAGCAGTACTTC
>TRBJ2-5|-|11|TRBD1|TRBV19
CATQTGLTQYF
TGTGCCACTCAGACAGGGTTGACCCAGTACTTC
>TRBJ1-2|few|16|-|TRBV7-2
CASSLNMGGRAYGYTF
TGTGCCAGCAGCTTAAATATGGGGGGGCGGGCATATGGCTACACCTTC
>TRBJ2-2|-|15|-|TRBV24-1
CATSETSRNTGELFF
TGTGCCACCAGTGAGACATCCCGGAACACCGGGGAGCTGTTTTTT
>TRBJ1-2|-|17|-|TRBV5-1
CASSRTPGPQLNYGYTF
TGCGCCAGCAGCCGAACTCCGGGTCCACAACTTAACTATGGCTACACCTTC
>TRBJ1-1|-|14|TRBD1|TRBV7-2
CASSFRQGGTEAFF
TGTGCCAGCAGCTTCAGACAGGGGGGCACTGAAGCTTTCTTT
>TRBJ1-5|-|13|TRBD1|TRBV20-1
CSASDRGVQPQHF
TGCAGTGCTAGTGACAGGGGGGTTCAGCCCCAGCATTTT
>TRBJ2-2|-|15|-|TRBV18
CASSPSWENTGELFF
TGTGCCAGCTCACCATCTTGGGAGAACACCGGGGAGCTGTTTTTT
>TRBJ2-7|-|16|TRBD2|TRBV9
CASSTSSGGSPYEQYF
TGTGCCAGCAGCACCTCTAGCGGGGGTTCTCCCTACGAGCAGTACTTC
>TRBJ1-4|-|15|TRBD1|TRBV16
CASSKSRTGGEKLFF
TGTGCCAGCAGCAAATCCCGGACAGGGGGCGAAAAACTGTTTTTT
>TRBJ2-3|-|13|-|TRBV7-9
CASSLEVIDTQYF
TGTGCCAGCAGCTTAGAAGTGATAGATACGCAGTATTTT
>TRBJ2-3|few|16|-|TRBV7-2
CASSSNPGPIADTQYF
TGTGCCAGCAGTTCCAATCCGGGCCCAATCGCAGATACGCAGTATTTT
>TRBJ2-7|-|15|-|TRBV27
CASSLSDGTDYEQYF
TGTGCCAGCAGTTTATCGGACGGGACGGACTACGAGCAGTACTTC
>TRBJ1-5|-|14|TRBD1|TRBV28
CASSKTGGFQPQHF
TGTGCCAGCAGTAAGACAGGGGGCTTTCAGCCCCAGCATTTT
>TRBJ1-2|-|13|-|TRBV5-5
CASSLDRVVGYTF
TGTGCCAGCAGCTTGGACAGGGTAGTTGGCTACACCTTC